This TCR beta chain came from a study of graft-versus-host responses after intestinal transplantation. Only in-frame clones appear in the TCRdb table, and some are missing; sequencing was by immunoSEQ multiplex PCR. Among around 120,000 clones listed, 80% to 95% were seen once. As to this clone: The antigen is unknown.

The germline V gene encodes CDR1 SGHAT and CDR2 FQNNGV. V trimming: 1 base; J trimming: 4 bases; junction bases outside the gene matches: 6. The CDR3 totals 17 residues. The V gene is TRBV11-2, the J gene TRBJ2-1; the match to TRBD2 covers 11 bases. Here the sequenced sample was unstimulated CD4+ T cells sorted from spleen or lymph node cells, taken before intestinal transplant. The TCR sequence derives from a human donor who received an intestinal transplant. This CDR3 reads CASSLGLAGPNYNEQFF. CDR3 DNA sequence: TGTGCCAGCAGCTTAGGACTAGCGGGACCCAATTACAATGAGCAGTTCTTC.